The clone carrying this T cell receptor (beta chain) was picked up a small number of times. Its antigen is unknown. This record comes from a study of vaccination and CD4 T cells after COVID-19. Study summary: Convalescents were six males and four females, two of them Hispanic. Control cultures, each given a CEFX pool, an HIV-1 Nef pool, or no peptide, were included.

Cultured CD4+ T-cell DNA underwent Oncomine TCR Beta short-read sequencing. Investigators isolated genomic DNA from cultured CD4+ T cells. Using its own MiXCR run on the PCR reads, TCRdb lists one record per CDR3 protein. Found here are some 20,000 distinct CDR3 sequences, approximately 61% of them singletons; the top ten hold approximately 3.7%. The CDR3 spans 16 residues. Trimming cost V 6 bases and J 5 bases; bases outside gene matches: 11. The germline V gene has CDR1 DFQATT and CDR2 SNEGSKA (reference sequence). This sample's treatment: approximately 9-day PBMC culture with coronavirus spike peptide pools or control peptides (ViraFEST assay).

What was sequenced was CD4+ T cells from blood, cultured in vitro. The V call is TRBV20-1, the J call TRBJ2-3, with 13 bases identical to TRBD2. The receptor comes from a human donor who had recovered from COVID-19. The CDR3 region has the DNA TGCAGTGCAACCCCTTGGACTAGCGGGAGAAGAGATACGCAGTATTTT. This gives the protein CSATPWTSGRRDTQYF.